This record covers a single T cell receptor beta chain. Its antigen is unidentified. This entry comes from a study of T cell therapy after organ transplantation. At the level of the study: Therapy products were autologous CMV-specific T cells, peptide-expanded for approximately two weeks. About 75% of the ten patients were clinical responders. General study findings and limits: Minimal repertoire change after therapy followed marked pretherapy expansions in nonresponders.

Measured with immunoSEQ multiplex PCR; TCRdb has only the in-frame clones, and not every one. The sample contains under 550 clones, over 75% of which appear only once. Time point: 4-8 weeks after completion of therapy. The TCR comes from a human patient who had received a solid organ transplant and had CMV disease. T cells may partly derive from the graft donor. The specimen was CD8+ T cells from blood, collected after autologous CMV-specific T cell therapy.

The CDR3 DNA follows: TGTGCCTGGTGGACTAGCGGGGGGGCCTACGAGCAGTACTTC. The encoded protein is CAWWTSGGAYEQYF. The chain uses TRBV30 and TRBJ2-7, with TRBD2 matching 15 bases. Looked up from germline, CDR1 is GTSNPN and CDR2 is SVGIG (reference sequence). The junction had 1 base not matched to a gene; V was cut back by 5 bases and J by 2 bases. CDR3 length: 14 residues.